These 30 T cell receptor beta chains were all obtained from the same sample, sequenced in a study of cytomegalovirus exposure and HLA in healthy donors. TCRdb keeps only in-frame clones here, not all; method: immunoSEQ multiplex PCR. Seen here are roughly 120,000 clones, more than 75% observed once, and the top ten hold more than 5%. The specimen sequenced was PBMCs. These TCRs come from a young woman in good health and CMV-seropositive.

The rearrangement joins TRBV27 to TRBJ2-4; 7 bases are a match to TRBD1. From germline, CDR1 is MNHEY and CDR2 SMNVEV (reference sequence). V was clipped by 8 bases and J by 6 bases; unmatched bases: 4. This CDR3 contains 12 residues. CDR3 amino acids: CASPWDRNIQYF. The CDR3 DNA sequence: TGTGCCAGCCCCTGGGACAGAAACATTCAGTACTTC.

This clone was picked up one time. This sequence joins TRBV20-1 and TRBJ2-7; no reliable D call. The CDR3 extends over 10 amino acids. With 3 bases removed from V and 5 bases from J, the gap between germline ends came to 5 bases. Germline CDR1 DFQATT, CDR2 SNEGSKA (reference sequence). The CDR3 DNA reads TGCAGTGCTAGTTATCACGAGCAGTACTTC. Encoded protein: CSASYHEQYF.

The chain employs TRBV6-5 and TRBJ1-5, with D unclear. CDR1 is MNHEY, CDR2 SVGAGI, per germline. CDR3 length equals 15 residues. Trimming took 2 bases from V and 0 from J, leaving 8 bases between them. The CDR3 loop is CASSYRAYSNQPQHF. The CDR3 coding sequence is TGTGCCAGCAGTTACAGAGCTTATAGCAATCAGCCCCAGCATTTT.

The chain recombines TRBV13 with TRBJ1-2; tentatively, D is TRBD1 (6 bases). Germline assignment: CDR1 PRHDT and CDR2 FYEKMQ (reference sequence). The germline V and J ends were trimmed by 8 bases and 5 bases, with 18 bases remaining between them. This CDR3 comprises 14 residues. As DNA, the CDR3 is TGTGCCAGCTCCCCCCTCGGACAGACTTATGGCTACACCTTC. This sequence encodes CASSPLGQTYGYTF.

The V and J genes are TRBV7-9 and TRBJ2-5, with TRBD1 matching over 10 bases. The ends lost 3 bases at V and 5 bases at J; junction bases unmatched: 3. The CDR3 is 14 residues long. Germline V gene sequence: CDR1 SEHNR, CDR2 FQNEAQ (reference sequence). Written as DNA, the CDR3 is TGTGCCAGCAGCTTCGGACAGGGGGGTGAGACCCAGTACTTC. Translating gives CASSFGQGGETQYF.

This chain uses TRBV9 with TRBJ1-3; 12 bases are a match to TRBD1. CDR3 length equals 18 residues. V lost 3 bases to trimming and J lost 7 bases; unmatched junction nucleotides: 14. Germline loops: CDR1 SGDLS, CDR2 YYNGEE. The DNA for the CDR3 is TGTGCCAGCAGCGGACCCGGGACAGGGGGCGCAGATTGGAACACCATATATTTT. Amino acid sequence: CASSGPGTGGADWNTIYF.

The chain carries TRBV13 and TRBJ1-2; possible D gene TRBD1, 6 bases. Germline V gives CDR1 PRHDT, CDR2 FYEKMQ (reference sequence). CDR3 length equals 14 residues. V dropped 2 bases and J dropped 5 bases, with 12 bases sitting between them. CDR3 in DNA: TGTGCCAGCAGCTTAAGCCGACAGGAGTATGGCTACACCTTC. It translates to CASSLSRQEYGYTF.

The chain recombines TRBV5-6 with TRBJ1-2; 9 bases are shared with TRBD1. In germline, CDR1 is SGHDT, CDR2 YYEEEE. V dropped 5 bases and J dropped 8; count of bases not matched to a gene: 10. The CDR3 is made up of 14 amino acids. CDR3 sequence reads: CASRTGQGLRGYTF. Here the CDR3 DNA reads TGTGCCAGCAGAACGGGACAGGGATTGAGAGGCTACACCTTC.

This clone was seen only once. The chain couples TRBV7-2 to TRBJ2-3, with 9 nucleotides matching TRBD2. The V segment lost 6 bases and the J segment 2 bases; nucleotides outside the gene matches: 6. Germline V gene sequence: CDR1 SGHTA, CDR2 FQGNSA. The CDR3 spans 15 residues. The CDR3 DNA is TGTGCCAGCAGGCCACTAGCGGGCCCCACAGATACGCAGTATTTT. Its translation: CASRPLAGPTDTQYF.

The gene calls are TRBV11-3 and TRBJ1-3, with 8 nucleotides matching TRBD1. The length of the CDR3 is 17 residues. Germline CDR1 reads SGHNT; CDR2 reads YENEEA. V lost 4 bases and J lost 0; bases outside the gene matches: 8. CDR3 residues: CASSSARTGPSGNTIYF. Written as DNA, the CDR3 is TGTGCCAGCAGCTCCGCGCGGACAGGGCCCTCTGGAAACACCATATATTTT.

The chain uses TRBV11-3 and TRBJ2-5; D possibly corresponds to TRBD2 (5 bases). Between the trimmed V and J ends, which lost 5 bases and 2 bases, there was a span of 18 bases. The CDR3 is made up of 16 amino acids. CDR1 is SGHNT, CDR2 YENEEA, per germline. The DNA for the CDR3 is TGTGCCAGCAGCACCCACCTCGGGGAGCAACAAGAGACCCAGTACTTC. It translates to CASSTHLGEQQETQYF.

The chain has TRBV5-1 and TRBJ1-2; no clear D. V was pared by 1 base and J by 10 bases, with 20 bases between. Germline values: CDR1 SGHRS, CDR2 YFSETQ. There are 15 residues in the CDR3. CDR3 sequence reads: CASSLHEGLITAYTF. CDR3 nucleotide sequence: TGCGCCAGCAGCTTGCATGAGGGCTTGATTACCGCCTACACCTTC.

A single count supports this clone. V gene TRBV9 combines with J gene TRBJ2-5; the D is unclear. The V and J ends lost 0 bases and 0 bases respectively, with 6 bases between them. The germline V gene has CDR1 SGDLS and CDR2 YYNGEE. The CDR3 extends over 14 amino acids. The CDR3 loop is CASSVAGNQETQYF. The CDR3 coding sequence is TGTGCCAGCAGCGTAGCTGGCAACCAAGAGACCCAGTACTTC.

The CDR3 region is CASSLAQAGAGYTF. The CDR3 DNA reads as TGTGCCAGCAGCTTAGCGCAGGCAGGGGCTGGCTACACCTTC. This chain joins TRBV7-2 and TRBJ1-2, with D possibly matching TRBD1 (6 bases). CDR3 length equals 14 residues. Germline V gene data show CDR1 as SGHTA and CDR2 as FQGNSA. V gave up 0 bases and J gave up 7 bases, with 12 bases separating them.

This chain joins TRBV28 and TRBJ2-5; a possible D gene is TRBD2 (6 bases). The V end was cut by 6 bases, the J end by 1 base, with 24 bases between. The CDR3 runs 18 residues. Germline V lookup: CDR1 MDHEN, CDR2 SYDVKM. The CDR3 region is CASSHHKAGPNSQETQYF. CDR3 in DNA: TGTGCCAGCAGCCACCACAAGGCGGGACCTAATAGCCAAGAGACCCAGTACTTC.

The chain employs TRBV19 and TRBJ2-5; 11 bases fit TRBD1. CDR3 size: 15 residues. Germline V gives CDR1 LNHDA, CDR2 SQIVND (reference sequence). V dropped 5 bases and J dropped 1; count of bases not matched to a gene: 3. The CDR3 sequence is CASSLGTGGQETQYF. The CDR3 DNA reads TGTGCCAGTAGTCTCGGGACAGGGGGCCAAGAGACCCAGTACTTC.

This clone appeared a single time. Its ends do not fully match the called genes, so a read error is possible. V and J are TRBV7-7 and TRBJ2-1, with TRBD1 as a possible D gene (6 bases). CDR3 length: 14 residues. CDR1 SSHAT and CDR2 FNYEAQ come from the germline V gene (reference sequence). As DNA, the CDR3 is TGTGCTAGCAGCTCCGGACAGCAGCGCGGTGAGCAGTTCTTC. Translation gives CASSSGQQRGEQFF.

This clone was counted once. The chain carries TRBV11-2 and TRBJ2-1; 10 bases are shared with TRBD2. The germline V gene encodes CDR1 SGHAT and CDR2 FQNNGV. This CDR3 has 14 amino acids. Trimming took 7 bases from V and 6 from J; bases not matched to a gene: 6. The CDR3 region is CASTQREGRNEQFF. In DNA, the CDR3 is TGTGCCAGCACACAGCGGGAGGGCCGCAATGAGCAGTTCTTC.

This chain joins TRBV18 and TRBJ2-5; TRBD1 might be the D (5 bases). Germline V gene lookup returns CDR1 KGHSH and CDR2 LQKENI. V lost 3 bases, J lost 4 bases, and 15 bases lay in between. The CDR3 runs to 15 residues. CDR3 sequence: CASSPNLGQGETQYF. DNA for the CDR3: TGTGCCAGCTCACCGAATTTAGGCCAGGGAGAGACCCAGTACTTC.

This sequence joins TRBV6-5 and TRBJ2-5, with D maybe TRBD2 (6 bases). The CDR3 sequence is 14 residues long. Germline V gene sequence: CDR1 MNHEY, CDR2 SVGAGI. V lost 2 bases, J lost 3 bases, and 10 bases lay in between. This CDR3 reads CASSYNGGKETQYF. The CDR3 DNA follows: TGTGCCAGCAGTTACAACGGGGGTAAAGAGACCCAGTACTTC.

The chain links TRBV6-1 to TRBJ1-3; D possibly corresponds to TRBD1 (6 bases). The germline gives CDR1 MNHNS, CDR2 SASEGT. Trimming stripped 5 bases from V and 2 bases from J, with 10 bases between. The CDR3 has 14 amino acids. CDR3 sequence: CASSPTGTGNTIYF. CDR3 nucleotide sequence: TGTGCCAGCAGTCCGACAGGTACTGGAAACACCATATATTTT.

This sequence joins TRBV7-2 and TRBJ2-7; unclear D gene. Trimming stripped 2 bases from V and 6 bases from J, with 5 bases between. Germline V gene sequence: CDR1 SGHTA, CDR2 FQGNSA. This CDR3 spans 11 amino acids. The CDR3 sequence: CASSLPGEQYF. CDR3 DNA: TGTGCCAGCAGCTTACCGGGCGAGCAGTACTTC.

This clone was seen only once. This chain links TRBV27 with TRBJ1-2, with D possibly TRBD1 on 6 matching bases. The V end lost 2 bases, the J end lost 6 bases, and 10 bases lay between the germline ends. This CDR3 is 13 amino acids long. The germline V gene encodes CDR1 MNHEY and CDR2 SMNVEV (reference sequence). The chain's CDR3 is CASSLAGAHGYTF. As DNA, the CDR3 is TGTGCCAGCAGTTTAGCAGGGGCCCATGGCTACACCTTC.

The CDR3 sequence is CASSSINYGYTF. The CDR3 nucleotides are TGTGCCAGCAGCTCCATTAACTATGGCTACACCTTC. The rearrangement joins TRBV11-1 to TRBJ1-2; D gene uncertain. Trimming shortened V by 4 bases and J by 1 base, and 4 bases separated the two germline ends. The germline gives CDR1 SGHAT, CDR2 FQDESV (reference sequence). CDR3 length: 12 amino acids.

This clone was detected a few times. The chain links TRBV7-9 to TRBJ1-2, with 8 bases matching TRBD1. Per germline, CDR1 SEHNR and CDR2 FQNEAQ (reference sequence). The ends lost 6 bases at V and 4 bases at J; junction bases unmatched: 4. The CDR3 covers 13 residues. CDR3 protein: CASRPGQGYGYTF. CDR3 nucleotides: TGTGCCAGCAGACCAGGACAGGGCTATGGCTACACCTTC. Full variable domain (missing parts from reference TRBV7-9 and TRBJ1-2): DTGVSQNPRHKITKRGQNVTFRCDPISEHNRLYWYRQTLGQGPEFLTYFQNEAQLEKSRLLSDRFSAERPKGSFSTLEIQRTEQGDSAMYLCASRPGQGYGYTFGSGTRLTVV.

CDR3: CASSAQGFEQYF. The CDR3 DNA reads TGTGCCAGCAGCGCCCAGGGTTTCGAGCAGTACTTC. The chain recombines TRBV9 with TRBJ2-7; D perhaps matches TRBD1 (5 bases). CDR1 is SGDLS, CDR2 YYNGEE, per germline. The V and J ends lost 3 bases and 6 bases respectively, with 10 bases between them. This CDR3 comprises 12 residues.

This chain uses TRBV9 with TRBJ2-7; 10 bases fit TRBD2. CDR1 is SGDLS, CDR2 YYNGEE, per germline. V shed 3 bases, J shed 5 bases, and the junction held 11 bases outside the gene matches. This CDR3 comprises 16 residues. This CDR3 reads CASSESPSSGSNEQYF. CDR3 nucleotide sequence: TGTGCCAGCAGCGAGTCCCCATCTAGCGGGAGTAACGAGCAGTACTTC.

Note on this clone: Additional DNA sequences in this sample encode the identical CDR3. The chain uses TRBV7-2 and TRBJ2-1, with 13 bases identical to TRBD2. V was pared by 1 base and J by 7 bases, with 1 base of the junction left unmatched. CDR3 length: 15 amino acids. Germline V gives CDR1 SGHTA, CDR2 FQGNSA. DNA for the CDR3: TGTGCCAGCAGCTTAGAACTAGCGGGAGGGAATGAGCAGTTCTTC. Amino acid sequence: CASSLELAGGNEQFF.

The chain joins TRBV2 to TRBJ1-1; possible D gene TRBD1, 5 bases. Germline CDR1 is SNHLY and CDR2 is FYNNEI. CDR3 length equals 12 residues. V was clipped by 4 bases and J by 4 bases, with 7 bases between them. CDR3 nucleotide sequence: TGTGCCAGCAGTGGGGGGGTCACTGAAGCTTTCTTT. Protein product: CASSGGVTEAFF.

This clone was observed a single time. This chain connects TRBV4-1 to TRBJ2-4, with D perhaps matching TRBD1 (5 bases). CDR1 and CDR2 from the germline V gene are MGHRA and YSYEKL. The CDR3 is 15 residues long. V dropped 2 bases and J dropped 5 bases, with 13 bases sitting between them. CDR3 sequence reads: CASSQISIRENIQYF. The DNA for the CDR3 is TGCGCCAGCAGCCAAATATCGATCAGGGAAAACATTCAGTACTTC.